These T cell receptor beta chains were read from a single sample in a study of T cells in Graves' hyperthyroidism and ophthalmopathy. Each CDR3 protein gets one entry after TCRdb re-called the multiplex PCR reads with MiXCR. In the table there are nearly 750,000 distinct CDR3 sequences, approximately 40% of which are singletons. The source material was blood. Source of these receptors: a woman between 35 and 50 years old with Graves' hyperthyroidism. Each CDR3 is given with its conserved first and last residue. A D gene is named only where the DNA matches it firmly. Clone size is stated in some rows and not others, as once, few, many or a class when expanded.

clone size: few
J gene: TRBJ2-6
D gene: TRBD1
V gene: TRBV7-2
CDR3 protein: CASSPYWRSRDRSGANVLTF
CDR3 DNA: TGTGCCAGCAGCCCCTACTGGCGGTCCCGGGACAGGTCTGGGGCCAACGTCCTGACTTTC

clone size: many
J gene: TRBJ1-2
D gene: NA
V gene: TRBV7-2
CDR3 protein: CASSSLKWGGYTF
CDR3 DNA: TGTGCCAGCAGCTCTCTGAAGTGGGGAGGCTACACCTTC

clone size: many
J gene: TRBJ2-7
D gene: TRBD2
V gene: TRBV7-9
CDR3 protein: CASSLPSGTYEQYF
CDR3 DNA: TGTGCCAGCAGCTTGCCTAGCGGGACCTACGAGCAGTACTTC

clone size: NA
J gene: TRBJ2-7
D gene: NA
V gene: TRBV12-3/TRBV12-4
CDR3 protein: CASSFPQGSSYEQYF
CDR3 DNA: TGTGCCAGCAGTTTCCCCCAGGGAAGCTCCTACGAGCAGTACTTC

clone size: NA
J gene: TRBJ1-2
D gene: TRBD1
V gene: TRBV28
CDR3 protein: CASARQGRVQYGYTF
CDR3 DNA: TGTGCCAGCGCGCGACAGGGACGGGTTCAATATGGCTACACCTTC

clone size: NA
J gene: TRBJ1-5
D gene: NA
V gene: TRBV6-4
CDR3 protein: CASSPARQQPQHF
CDR3 DNA: TGTGCCAGCAGCCCCGCCCGACAGCAGCCCCAGCATTTT

clone size: few
J gene: TRBJ2-5
D gene: TRBD2
V gene: TRBV9
CDR3 protein: CASSPKGDRTSGREETQYF
CDR3 DNA: TGTGCCAGCAGCCCCAAAGGGGATCGGACTAGCGGGAGGGAAGAGACCCAGTACTTC

clone size: many
J gene: TRBJ1-5
D gene: NA
V gene: TRBV10-3
CDR3 protein: CAISAYAQPQHF
CDR3 DNA: TGTGCCATCAGTGCATACGCCCAGCCCCAGCATTTT

clone size: NA
J gene: TRBJ1-4
D gene: NA
V gene: TRBV6-2/TRBV6-3
CDR3 protein: CASSYSDRANEKLFF
CDR3 DNA: TGTGCCAGCAGTTACTCGGACAGAGCTAATGAAAAACTGTTTTTT

clone size: many
J gene: TRBJ1-3
D gene: NA
V gene: TRBV19
CDR3 protein: CASSMVGSGNTIYF
CDR3 DNA: TGTGCCAGTAGTATGGTGGGCTCTGGAAACACCATATATTTT

clone size: once
J gene: TRBJ2-6
D gene: NA
V gene: TRBV29-1
CDR3 protein: CSALGQGANVLTF
CDR3 DNA: TGCAGCGCTCTAGGCCAGGGGGCCAACGTCCTGACTTTC

clone size: NA
J gene: TRBJ2-7
D gene: NA
V gene: TRBV7-9
CDR3 protein: CASGGAGTGYEQYF
CDR3 DNA: TGTGCCAGCGGGGGGGCAGGGACCGGCTACGAGCAGTACTTC

clone size: NA
J gene: TRBJ2-1
D gene: NA
V gene: TRBV19
CDR3 protein: CASTREGRREQFF
CDR3 DNA: TGTGCCAGTACCAGAGAGGGGCGACGTGAGCAGTTCTTC

clone size: NA
J gene: TRBJ2-5
D gene: NA
V gene: TRBV11-1
CDR3 protein: CASSLGPAWTQYF
CDR3 DNA: TGTGCCAGCAGCTTGGGCCCGGCGTGGACCCAGTACTTC

clone size: few
J gene: TRBJ1-2
D gene: NA
V gene: TRBV4-3
CDR3 protein: CASSQGWGVYGYTF
CDR3 DNA: TGCGCCAGCAGCCAAGGCTGGGGGGTCTATGGCTACACCTTC

clone size: NA
J gene: TRBJ2-2
D gene: NA
V gene: TRBV7-2
CDR3 protein: CASSATGLPGELFF
CDR3 DNA: TGTGCCAGCAGCGCTACAGGGCTTCCCGGGGAGCTGTTTTTT

clone size: NA
J gene: TRBJ1-2
D gene: NA
V gene: TRBV10-3
CDR3 protein: CASSPPQAVWGYTF
CDR3 DNA: TGTGCCAGCTCACCACCCCAGGCTGTTTGGGGCTACACCTTC

clone size: once
J gene: TRBJ2-2
D gene: NA
V gene: TRBV2
CDR3 protein: CASRILGTGELFF
CDR3 DNA: TGTGCCAGCAGGATCCTAGGGACAGGGGAGCTGTTTTTT

clone size: NA
J gene: TRBJ1-6
D gene: NA
V gene: TRBV5-1
CDR3 protein: CASSNREGSYNSPLHF
CDR3 DNA: TGCGCCAGCAGCAACAGGGAAGGATCCTATAATTCACCCCTCCACTTT

clone size: few
J gene: TRBJ1-1
D gene: NA
V gene: TRBV24-1
CDR3 protein: CASRNPGLEAFF
CDR3 DNA: TGTGCCAGCAGGAATCCGGGGCTAGAAGCTTTCTTT

clone size: few
J gene: TRBJ2-5
D gene: NA
V gene: TRBV7-9
CDR3 protein: CASSLTDSLETQYF
CDR3 DNA: TGTGCCAGCAGCTTAACCGACAGTTTGGAGACCCAGTACTTC

clone size: many
J gene: TRBJ1-4
D gene: NA
V gene: TRBV29-1
CDR3 protein: CSVGSTATNEKLFF
CDR3 DNA: TGCAGCGTTGGGTCGACGGCAACTAATGAAAAACTGTTTTTT

clone size: NA
J gene: TRBJ2-7
D gene: NA
V gene: TRBV24-1
CDR3 protein: CASSYSEGGGQYF
CDR3 DNA: TGTGCCAGCAGTTACTCGGAAGGAGGCGGGCAGTACTTC

clone size: NA
J gene: TRBJ1-5
D gene: NA
V gene: TRBV4-2
CDR3 protein: CASSQDPGQSSQPQHF
CDR3 DNA: TGTGCCAGCAGCCAAGACCCCGGACAGTCGAGTCAGCCCCAGCATTTT

clone size: few
J gene: TRBJ1-1
D gene: TRBD1
V gene: TRBV7-3
CDR3 protein: CASSLLGGQGNTEAFF
CDR3 DNA: TGTGCCAGCAGCTTATTAGGAGGACAGGGGAACACTGAAGCTTTCTTT

clone size: NA
J gene: TRBJ1-6
D gene: TRBD1
V gene: TRBV20-1
CDR3 protein: CSARAGTGITSSYNSPLHF
CDR3 DNA: TGCAGTGCTAGAGCCGGGACAGGGATTACTAGCTCCTATAATTCACCCCTCCACTTT

clone size: NA
J gene: TRBJ1-1
D gene: NA
V gene: TRBV20-1
CDR3 protein: CSASHPGAREAFF
CDR3 DNA: TGCAGTGCGTCCCACCCGGGGGCAAGGGAAGCTTTCTTT

clone size: many
J gene: TRBJ2-7
D gene: TRBD2
V gene: TRBV7-9
CDR3 protein: CASSSIAGGSSYEQYF
CDR3 DNA: TGTGCCAGCAGCTCCATAGCGGGGGGCAGCTCCTACGAGCAGTACTTC

clone size: few
J gene: TRBJ1-5
D gene: NA
V gene: TRBV7-9
CDR3 protein: CASSLRGDNQPQHF
CDR3 DNA: TGTGCCAGCAGCTTGCGGGGGGACAATCAGCCCCAGCATTTT

clone size: NA
J gene: TRBJ2-7
D gene: NA
V gene: TRBV4-3
CDR3 protein: CASSQGGGATGYEQYF
CDR3 DNA: TGCGCCAGCAGCCAGGGAGGGGGGGCGACAGGATACGAGCAGTACTTC

clone size: NA
J gene: TRBJ1-2
D gene: NA
V gene: TRBV6-5
CDR3 protein: CASSLGVADYGYTF
CDR3 DNA: TGTGCCAGCAGCCTGGGGGTGGCTGACTATGGCTACACCTTC

clone size: many
J gene: TRBJ1-2
D gene: NA
V gene: TRBV7-9
CDR3 protein: CASSLRDRSFGGYTF
CDR3 DNA: TGTGCCAGCAGCTTACGAGACAGGAGTTTTGGGGGCTACACCTTC

clone size: many
J gene: TRBJ2-5
D gene: NA
V gene: TRBV10-1
CDR3 protein: CASSESKKETQYF
CDR3 DNA: TGCGCCAGCAGTGAGTCGAAGAAAGAGACCCAGTACTTC

clone size: NA
J gene: TRBJ1-6
D gene: TRBD1
V gene: TRBV7-6
CDR3 protein: CASSGGTAISPLHF
CDR3 DNA: TGTGCCAGCAGCGGCGGGACAGCCATTTCACCCCTCCACTTT

clone size: NA
J gene: TRBJ1-5
D gene: NA
V gene: TRBV10-3
CDR3 protein: CAISPGGRNSNQPQHF
CDR3 DNA: TGTGCCATCAGCCCCGGGGGTCGGAATAGCAATCAGCCCCAGCATTTT

clone size: many
J gene: TRBJ1-3
D gene: TRBD1
V gene: TRBV7-2
CDR3 protein: CASSFLGQGARDTIYF
CDR3 DNA: TGTGCCAGCAGCTTCCTGGGACAGGGGGCTCGTGACACCATATATTTT

clone size: few
J gene: TRBJ1-1
D gene: NA
V gene: TRBV2
CDR3 protein: CASIFSGDTEAFF
CDR3 DNA: TGTGCCAGCATTTTCTCCGGGGACACTGAAGCTTTCTTT

clone size: NA
J gene: TRBJ2-7
D gene: TRBD2
V gene: TRBV4-3
CDR3 protein: CASSSGRHSYEQYF
CDR3 DNA: TGCGCCAGCAGCAGCGGGAGGCACTCCTACGAGCAGTACTTC

clone size: NA
J gene: TRBJ2-2
D gene: NA
V gene: TRBV6-2/TRBV6-3
CDR3 protein: CASSRSPRGTGELFF
CDR3 DNA: TGTGCCAGCAGCCGATCCCCAAGAGGCACCGGGGAGCTGTTTTTT

clone size: NA
J gene: TRBJ2-7
D gene: TRBD2
V gene: TRBV7-2
CDR3 protein: CASSDGLAGIDEQYF
CDR3 DNA: TGTGCCAGCAGCGATGGACTAGCGGGAATCGACGAGCAGTACTTC

clone size: many
J gene: TRBJ1-4
D gene: NA
V gene: TRBV5-6
CDR3 protein: CASSFTDGSTNEKLFF
CDR3 DNA: TGTGCCAGCAGCTTCACGGACGGGTCAACTAATGAAAAACTGTTTTTT

clone size: NA
J gene: TRBJ2-2
D gene: TRBD2
V gene: TRBV29-1
CDR3 protein: CSVGLGGHLTGELFF
CDR3 DNA: TGCAGCGTTGGCTTGGGAGGGCATCTAACCGGGGAGCTGTTTTTT

clone size: NA
J gene: TRBJ2-7
D gene: TRBD2
V gene: TRBV5-1
CDR3 protein: CASSHTSDPTYEQYF
CDR3 DNA: TGCGCCAGCTCACATACTAGCGATCCCACCTACGAGCAGTACTTC

clone size: NA
J gene: TRBJ1-4
D gene: NA
V gene: TRBV25-1
CDR3 protein: CASSPWQGGEKLFF
CDR3 DNA: TGTGCCAGCAGCCCATGGCAGGGTGGTGAAAAACTGTTTTTT

clone size: many
J gene: TRBJ1-1
D gene: NA
V gene: TRBV19
CDR3 protein: CASRPGNTEAFF
CDR3 DNA: TGTGCCAGCAGACCGGGGAACACTGAAGCTTTCTTT

clone size: NA
J gene: TRBJ1-2
D gene: NA
V gene: TRBV3-1
CDR3 protein: CASSPIGEDGYTF
CDR3 DNA: TGTGCCAGCAGCCCCATCGGGGAGGATGGCTACACCTTC

clone size: many
J gene: TRBJ1-1
D gene: NA
V gene: TRBV10-3
CDR3 protein: CAISGGRTNTEAFF
CDR3 DNA: TGTGCCATCAGTGGAGGGAGGACGAACACTGAAGCTTTCTTT

clone size: NA
J gene: TRBJ2-6
D gene: NA
V gene: TRBV20-1
CDR3 protein: CSAREGDTYSGANVLTF
CDR3 DNA: TGCAGTGCTAGAGAAGGGGACACCTACTCTGGGGCCAACGTCCTGACTTTC

clone size: NA
J gene: TRBJ1-6
D gene: NA
V gene: TRBV7-6
CDR3 protein: CASSLEQGPSSPLHF
CDR3 DNA: TGTGCCAGCAGCTTAGAACAGGGTCCGAGTTCACCCCTCCACTTT